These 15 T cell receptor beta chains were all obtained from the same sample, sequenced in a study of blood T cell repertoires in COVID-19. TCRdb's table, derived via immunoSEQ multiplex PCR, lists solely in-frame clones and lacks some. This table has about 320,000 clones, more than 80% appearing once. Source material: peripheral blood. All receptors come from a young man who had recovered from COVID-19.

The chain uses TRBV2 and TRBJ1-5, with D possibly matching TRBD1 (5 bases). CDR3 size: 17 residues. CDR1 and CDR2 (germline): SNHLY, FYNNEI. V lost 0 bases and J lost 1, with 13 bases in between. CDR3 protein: CASSEARGGGSNQPQHF. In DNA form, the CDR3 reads TGTGCCAGCAGTGAAGCGCGGGGGGGTGGAAGCAATCAGCCCCAGCATTTT. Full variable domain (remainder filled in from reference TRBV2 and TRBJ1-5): EPEVTQTPSHQVTQMGQEVILRCVPISNHLYFYWYRQILGQKVEFLVSFYNNEISEKSEIFDDQFSVERPDGSNFTLKIRSTKLEDSAMYFCASSEARGGGSNQPQHFGDGTRLSIL.

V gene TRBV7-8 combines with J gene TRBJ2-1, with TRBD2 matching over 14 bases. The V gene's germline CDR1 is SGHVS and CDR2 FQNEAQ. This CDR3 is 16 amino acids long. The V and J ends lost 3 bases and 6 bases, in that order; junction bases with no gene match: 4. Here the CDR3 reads CASSLGLAGVGNEQFF. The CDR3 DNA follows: TGTGCCAGCAGCTTGGGACTAGCGGGAGTAGGCAATGAGCAGTTCTTC. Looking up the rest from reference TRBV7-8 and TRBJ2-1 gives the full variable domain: GAGVSQSPRYKVAKRGQDVALRCDPISGHVSLFWYQQALGQGPEFLTYFQNEAQLDKSGLPSDRFFAERPEGSVSTLKIQRTQQEDSAVYLCASSLGLAGVGNEQFFGPGTRLTVL.

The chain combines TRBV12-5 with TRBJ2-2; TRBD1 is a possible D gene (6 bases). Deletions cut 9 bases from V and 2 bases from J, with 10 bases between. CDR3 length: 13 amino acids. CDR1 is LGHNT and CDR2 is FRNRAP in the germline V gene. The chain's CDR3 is CASKQGNTGELFF. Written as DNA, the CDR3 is TGTGCTAGCAAACAGGGTAACACCGGGGAGCTGTTTTTT.

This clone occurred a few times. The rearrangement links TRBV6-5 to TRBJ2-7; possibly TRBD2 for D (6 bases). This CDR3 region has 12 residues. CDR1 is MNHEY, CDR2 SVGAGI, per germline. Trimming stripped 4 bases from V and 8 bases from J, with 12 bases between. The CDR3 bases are TGTGCCAGCAGTTTATCGGGAGCGCAGCAGTACTTC. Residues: CASSLSGAQQYF.

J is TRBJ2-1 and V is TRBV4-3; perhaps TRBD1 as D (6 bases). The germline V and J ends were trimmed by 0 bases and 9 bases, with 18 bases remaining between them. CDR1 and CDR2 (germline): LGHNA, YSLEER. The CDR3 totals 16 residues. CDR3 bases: TGCGCCAGCAGCCAAGAGGGGGTAGGGGGTACAGGTGAGCAGTTCTTC. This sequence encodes CASSQEGVGGTGEQFF.

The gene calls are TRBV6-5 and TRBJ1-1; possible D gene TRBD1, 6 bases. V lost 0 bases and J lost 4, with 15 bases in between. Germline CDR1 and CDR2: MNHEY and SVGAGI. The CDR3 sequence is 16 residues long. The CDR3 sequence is CASSYSGQQGGTEAFF. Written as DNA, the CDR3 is TGTGCCAGCAGTTACTCGGGTCAACAGGGTGGCACTGAAGCTTTCTTT.

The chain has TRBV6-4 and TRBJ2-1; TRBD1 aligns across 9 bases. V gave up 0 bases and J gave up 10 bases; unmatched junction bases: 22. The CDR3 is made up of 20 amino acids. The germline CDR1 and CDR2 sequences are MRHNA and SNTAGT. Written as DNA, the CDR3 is TGTGCCAGCAGTGACTCGATTTGGATCCTCTGGGACAGGGTGAAAAGGGAGCAGTTCTTC. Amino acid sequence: CASSDSIWILWDRVKREQFF.

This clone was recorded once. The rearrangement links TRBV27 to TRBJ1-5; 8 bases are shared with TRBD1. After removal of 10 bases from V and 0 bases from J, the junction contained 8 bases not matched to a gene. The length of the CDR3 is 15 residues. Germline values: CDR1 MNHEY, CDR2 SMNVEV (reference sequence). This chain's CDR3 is CATWDRSISNQPQHF. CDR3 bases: TGTGCCACCTGGGACAGGTCGATTAGCAATCAGCCCCAGCATTTT.

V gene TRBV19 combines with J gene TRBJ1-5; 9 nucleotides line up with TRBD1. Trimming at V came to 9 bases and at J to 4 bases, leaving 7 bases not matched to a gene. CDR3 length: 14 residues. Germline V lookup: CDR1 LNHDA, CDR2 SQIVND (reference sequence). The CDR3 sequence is CASKDRGWNQPQHF. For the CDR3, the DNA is TGTGCCAGCAAGGACAGGGGATGGAATCAGCCCCAGCATTTT.

DNA of the CDR3: TGTGCCAGTAGTAAGCAAACAGCAATCGGCCTTGCAACTAATGAAAAACTGTTTTTT. It yields the protein CASSKQTAIGLATNEKLFF. This chain connects TRBV19 to TRBJ1-4; D ambiguous. Trimming took 4 bases from V and 0 from J, leaving 21 bases between them. This CDR3 has 19 residues. Germline V CDR1 and CDR2: LNHDA, SQIVND (reference sequence). The entire variable domain, with the rest obtained from reference TRBV19 and TRBJ1-4, is as follows: DGGITQSPKYLFRKEGQNVTLSCEQNLNHDAMYWYRQDPGQGLRLIYYSQIVNDFQKGDIAEGYSVSREKKESFPLTVTSAQKNPTAFYLCASSKQTAIGLATNEKLFFGSGTQLSVL.

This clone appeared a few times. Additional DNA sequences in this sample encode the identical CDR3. CDR3 sequence reads: CASSLGGTNYGYTF. In DNA, the CDR3 is TGCGCCAGCAGCTTAGGGGGAACTAACTATGGCTACACCTTC. The chain recombines TRBV5-1 with TRBJ1-2; perhaps TRBD1 as D (6 bases). This CDR3 comprises 14 residues. V lost 2 bases and J lost 0, with 8 bases in between. Germline V gene lookup returns CDR1 SGHRS and CDR2 YFSETQ.

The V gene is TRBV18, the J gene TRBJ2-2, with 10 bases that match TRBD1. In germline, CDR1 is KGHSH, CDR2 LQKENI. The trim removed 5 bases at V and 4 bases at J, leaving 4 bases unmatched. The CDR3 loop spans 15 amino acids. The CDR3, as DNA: TGTGCCAGCTCATCGACAGGGGGCGGCACCGGGGAGCTGTTTTTT. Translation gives CASSSTGGGTGELFF.

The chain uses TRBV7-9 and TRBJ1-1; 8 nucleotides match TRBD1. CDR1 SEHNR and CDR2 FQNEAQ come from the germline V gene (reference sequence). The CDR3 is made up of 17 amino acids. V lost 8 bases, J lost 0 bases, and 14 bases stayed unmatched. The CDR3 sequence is CASSQRGTGLMNTEAFF. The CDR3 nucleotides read TGTGCCAGCTCCCAACGAGGGACAGGCCTCATGAACACTGAAGCTTTCTTT.

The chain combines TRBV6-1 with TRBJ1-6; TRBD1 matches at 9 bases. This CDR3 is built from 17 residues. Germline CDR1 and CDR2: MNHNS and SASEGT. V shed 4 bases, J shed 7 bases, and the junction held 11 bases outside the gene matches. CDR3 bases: TGTGCCAGCAGTGCGTTACAGGGGGCGGCTGGGAATTCACCCCTCCACTTT. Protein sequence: CASSALQGAAGNSPLHF.

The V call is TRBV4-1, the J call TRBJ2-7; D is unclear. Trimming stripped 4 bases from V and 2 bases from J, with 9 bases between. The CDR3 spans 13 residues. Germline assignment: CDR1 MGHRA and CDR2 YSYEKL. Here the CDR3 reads CASSRGDAYEQYF. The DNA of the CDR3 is TGCGCCAGCAGCCGCGGAGATGCCTACGAGCAGTACTTC.